The present T cell receptor (beta chain) was sequenced within a study of OX40 agonist ivuxolimab in advanced cancers. Study summary: Partial response was recorded in three patients: one hepatocellular carcinoma and two cutaneous melanoma cases.

The method was immunoSEQ multiplex PCR; TCRdb's version includes in-frame clones alone and lacks a portion of them. The sample has 20,000 to 25,000 clones, approximately 80% seen once. With respect to this clone: Its antigen is undetermined.

Findings of the study overall: Expanded clones tended on average to be more numerous among CD8+ T cells than CD4+. At doses 0.1 to 3.0 mg/kg, CD4+ and CD8+ clones expanded.

Germline V lookup: CDR1 GTSNPN, CDR2 SVGIG (reference sequence). The CDR3 runs to 13 residues. The V gene lost 5 bases and the J gene lost 4 bases, with 14 bases spanning the gap. This receptor was obtained from an adult with an advanced solid tumor such as melanoma, head and neck, liver or kidney cancer. The chain couples TRBV30 to TRBJ1-2; D possibly corresponds to TRBD1 (6 bases). Sequencing used CD4+ or CD8+ T cells sorted from blood, obtained in a trial of the OX40 agonist ivuxolimab. In DNA form, the CDR3 reads TGTGCCTGGGAACCCTGGGGGGCCTATGGCTACACCTTC. This sequence encodes CAWEPWGAYGYTF. Together with reference TRBV30 and TRBJ1-2, the CDR3 gives the full variable domain: SQTIHQWPATLVQPVGSPLSLECTVEGTSNPNLYWYRQAAGRGLQLLFYSVGIGQISSEVPQNLSASRPQDRQFILSSKKLLLSDSGFYLCAWEPWGAYGYTFGSGTRLTVV.